One and the same sample provided the 14 T cell receptor beta chains below, sequenced in a study of T-cell reconstitution after alpha-beta-depleted transplantation in children. Unique molecular identifiers tagged the TCRbeta library. TCRdb ran MiXCR on the PCR reads and lists one entry per CDR3 protein. This table has a few hundred thousand distinct CDR3 sequences, over 25% appearing once. The sequences come from PBMCs, collected before TCRalphabeta/CD19-depleted stem cell transplant. The receptors stem from a boy under three years old with Wiskott-Aldrich syndrome, due to receive a stem cell transplant.

This clonotype was found a few times. The chain combines TRBV5-1 with TRBJ2-5, with D uncertain. Germline loops: CDR1 SGHRS, CDR2 YFSETQ. CDR3 length: 13 residues. Trimming stripped 2 bases from V and 4 bases from J, with 9 bases between. The CDR3 DNA is TGCGCCAGCAGCTTAGACCCCGGAGAGACCCAGTACTTC. It translates to CASSLDPGETQYF.

In this sample, this clonotype turned up a few times. This chain uses TRBV14 with TRBJ2-1, with 9 nucleotides matching TRBD1. The CDR3 is 15 amino acids. The germline CDR1 and CDR2 sequences are SGHDN and FVKESK. The J segment lost 6 bases and the V segment lost 8 bases, leaving 11 bases of the junction unmatched. CDR3 in amino acids: CASAFQDRGGNEQFF. The CDR3 DNA is TGTGCCAGCGCATTCCAGGACAGGGGAGGCAATGAGCAGTTCTTC.

This clonotype has just a few counts. This chain uses TRBV12-3 or TRBV12-4 with TRBJ1-4, with D tentatively TRBD1 (5 bases). CDR3 length: 13 amino acids. Trimming left V 3 bases short and J 8 bases short, with 10 bases between. The CDR3 DNA follows: TGTGCCAGCAGTTTCAGGGACGGAGAAAAACTGTTTTTT. It yields the protein CASSFRDGEKLFF.

In its sample, this clonotype was seen many times. The chain carries TRBV6-2 or TRBV6-3 and TRBJ2-1; D gene unclear. The length of the CDR3 is 12 residues. CDR1 MNHEY and CDR2 SVGEGT come from the germline V gene. V was pared by 0 bases and J by 7 bases, with 4 bases between. Here the CDR3 reads CASSYSRNEQFF. Here the CDR3 DNA reads TGTGCCAGCAGTTACTCCAGAAATGAGCAGTTCTTC.

This chain links TRBV6-4 with TRBJ2-1, with 7 bases aligning to TRBD2. Looked up from germline, CDR1 is MRHNA and CDR2 is SNTAGT. V lost 5 bases to trimming and J lost 4 bases; unmatched junction nucleotides: 8. This CDR3 region has 15 residues. CDR3 sequence reads: CASSRISGDYNEQFF. In nucleotides, the CDR3 is TGTGCCAGCAGTAGGATCAGCGGGGATTACAATGAGCAGTTCTTC.

This chain connects TRBV10-3 to TRBJ2-7, with no clear D. Trimming pared 2 bases from V and 2 bases from J, leaving 4 bases between. Germline-derived CDR1 and CDR2 are ENHRY and SYGVKD. The CDR3 runs to 12 residues. The CDR3 nucleotides are TGTGCCATCAGTGAGGGAACCTACGAGCAGTACTTC. Translation: CAISEGTYEQYF.

The chain joins TRBV12-3 or TRBV12-4 to TRBJ1-1; no clear D. CDR3 length: 14 residues. Deletions cut 5 bases from V and 5 bases from J, with 15 bases between. The CDR3 sequence is CASSPNPRQTEAFF. CDR3 DNA sequence: TGTGCCAGCAGTCCTAACCCCCGGCAGACTGAAGCTTTCTTT.

This chain uses TRBV12-3 or TRBV12-4 with TRBJ2-3, with 12 bases identical to TRBD2. V was clipped by 7 bases and J by 4 bases; unmatched bases: 6. There are 15 residues in the CDR3. The CDR3, as DNA: TGTGCCAGCACTTCGACTAGCGGGAGCGCAGATACGCAGTATTTT. This sequence encodes CASTSTSGSADTQYF.

This clonotype was seen a handful of times. J is TRBJ1-2 and V is TRBV5-6, with 7 bases fitting TRBD1. CDR1 SGHDT and CDR2 YYEEEE come from the germline V gene. Trimming took 3 bases from V and 4 from J; bases not matched to a gene: 3. The length of the CDR3 is 13 residues. CDR3 coding DNA: TGTGCCAGCAGCTCAGGACAGGCCTATGGCTACACCTTC. This encodes CASSSGQAYGYTF.

This clonotype was counted a few times. The rearrangement uses TRBV29-1 and TRBJ1-2, with D possibly TRBD1 on 6 matching bases. V dropped 4 bases and J dropped 3 bases, with 21 bases sitting between them. Germline V lookup: CDR1 SQVTM, CDR2 ANQGSEA. This CDR3 region has 16 residues. Written as DNA, the CDR3 is TGCAGCGTTGTTCGGGCCAATGCGGGGGCGGACTATGGCTACACCTTC. Its translation: CSVVRANAGADYGYTF.

The chain employs TRBV2 and TRBJ2-1, with TRBD2 identical over 8 bases. The CDR3 loop spans 16 amino acids. The V gene's germline CDR1 is SNHLY and CDR2 FYNNEI. With 2 bases clipped from V and 7 bases from J, the junction kept 10 bases outside the gene matches. This CDR3 is CASSERGTSLGNEQFF. Written as DNA, the CDR3 is TGTGCCAGCAGTGAACGGGGGACTAGTCTGGGTAATGAGCAGTTCTTC.

In this sample, this clonotype turned up a few times. This sequence joins TRBV6-1 and TRBJ2-7; weak D call: TRBD2 (6 bases). This CDR3 spans 15 amino acids. Trimming cost V 6 bases and J 3 bases, with 18 bases left between them. The germline V gene encodes CDR1 MNHNS and CDR2 SASEGT. The CDR3 is CASRARRTGVYEQYF. The DNA for the CDR3 is TGTGCCAGCAGAGCCCGCAGGACGGGAGTCTACGAGCAGTACTTC.

This clonotype turned up a few times. The genes are TRBV20-1 and TRBJ2-2; 9 nucleotides line up with TRBD1. V was clipped by 2 bases and J by 4 bases; unmatched bases: 8. CDR1 DFQATT and CDR2 SNEGSKA come from the germline V gene (reference sequence). The CDR3 covers 16 residues. CDR3 amino acids: CSARRRDRVPTGELFF. CDR3 bases: TGCAGTGCTAGACGCCGGGACAGGGTGCCCACCGGGGAGCTGTTTTTT.

This clonotype was seen a few times. The CDR3 sequence: CASKRWQVHQPQHF. As DNA, the CDR3 is TGTGCCAGCAAGAGGTGGCAGGTCCATCAGCCCCAGCATTTT. The rearrangement links TRBV28 to TRBJ1-5, with D uncertain. In germline, CDR1 is MDHEN, CDR2 SYDVKM. Between the trimmed V and J ends, which lost 7 bases and 5 bases, there was a span of 15 bases. This CDR3 comprises 14 residues. Full variable domain (missing parts from reference TRBV28 and TRBJ1-5): DVKVTQSSRYLVKRTGEKVFLECVQDMDHENMFWYRQDPGLGLRLIYFSYDVKMKEKGDIPEGYSVSREKKERFSLILESASTNQTSMYLCASKRWQVHQPQHFGDGTRLSIL.